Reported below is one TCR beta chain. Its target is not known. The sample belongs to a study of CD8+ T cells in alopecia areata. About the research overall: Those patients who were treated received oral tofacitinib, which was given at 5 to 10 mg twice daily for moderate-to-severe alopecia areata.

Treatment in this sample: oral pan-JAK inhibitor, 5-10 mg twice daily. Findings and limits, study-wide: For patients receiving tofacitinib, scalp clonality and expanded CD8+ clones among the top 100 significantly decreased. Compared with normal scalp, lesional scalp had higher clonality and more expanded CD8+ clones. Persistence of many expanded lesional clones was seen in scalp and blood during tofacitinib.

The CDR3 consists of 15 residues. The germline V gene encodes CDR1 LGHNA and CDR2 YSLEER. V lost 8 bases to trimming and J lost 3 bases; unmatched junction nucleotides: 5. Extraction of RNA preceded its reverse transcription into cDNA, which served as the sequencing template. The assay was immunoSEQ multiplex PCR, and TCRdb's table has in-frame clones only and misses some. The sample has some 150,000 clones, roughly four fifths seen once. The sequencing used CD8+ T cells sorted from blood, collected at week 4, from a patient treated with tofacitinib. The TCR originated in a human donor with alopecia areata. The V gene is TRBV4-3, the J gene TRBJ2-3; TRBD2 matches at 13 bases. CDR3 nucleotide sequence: TGCGCCAGCTCCGGGACTAGCGGGACAACAGATACGCAGTATTTT. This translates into CASSGTSGTTDTQYF.